These T cell receptor beta chains were read from a single sample in a study of blood T cells in healthy people across ages. Via MiXCR, TCRdb re-called the 5' RACE reads, giving one row per CDR3 protein. The sample lists roughly 1.4 million distinct CDR3 sequences; approximately 63% were seen once. Input material: blood. All receptors come from a man aged 18 to 30 in good health. The CDR3 runs from the conserved cysteine through the conserved F or W. A D gene is named only where the DNA matches it firmly. Rows may omit the clone size; those that give it use once, few, many or a size class.

v_gene	d_gene	j_gene	abundance	CDR3aa	CDR3nt
TRBV12-3/TRBV12-4	NA	TRBJ2-1	medium-sized	CASSFGNEQFF	TGTGCCAGCAGCTTCGGCAATGAGCAGTTCTTC
TRBV12-3/TRBV12-4	NA	TRBJ2-1	NA	CASSGGPSYEQFF	TGTGCCAGCAGCGGGGGACCATCTTATGAGCAGTTCTTC
TRBV7-2	NA	TRBJ2-2	NA	CASTGTATSGITGELFF	TGTGCCAGCACCGGGACCGCTACTAGTGGTATCACCGGGGAGCTGTTTTTT
TRBV12-3/TRBV12-4	NA	TRBJ1-1	few	CASSLSRDTEAFF	TGTGCCAGCAGTTTAAGCAGGGACACTGAAGCTTTCTTT
TRBV4-1	TRBD2	TRBJ2-1	few	CASSPRTSGSLGEQFF	TGCGCCAGCAGCCCTCGGACTAGCGGGAGCCTGGGTGAGCAGTTCTTC
TRBV14	NA	TRBJ2-1	few	CASSPTRGSYNEQFF	TGTGCCAGCAGCCCCACCCGCGGCTCCTACAATGAGCAGTTCTTC
TRBV20-1	TRBD2	TRBJ2-5	few	CSAPGGGETQYF	TGCAGTGCTCCCGGGGGAGGGGAGACCCAGTACTTC
TRBV4-2	NA	TRBJ2-7	few	CASSQDRDSSSYEQYF	TGTGCCAGCAGCCAAGACCGGGACTCGAGCTCCTACGAGCAGTACTTC
TRBV7-9	NA	TRBJ1-2	NA	CASSLGLPGQNYGYTF	TGTGCCAGCAGCTTAGGTCTCCCAGGTCAGAACTATGGCTACACCTTC
TRBV7-9	NA	TRBJ2-3	NA	CASSWDAYLTDTQYF	TGTGCCAGCAGCTGGGACGCTTACCTCACAGATACGCAGTATTTT
TRBV7-6	NA	TRBJ2-1	once	CASSWLGKEQFF	TGTGCCAGCAGCTGGCTAGGGAAGGAGCAGTTCTTC
TRBV13	NA	TRBJ2-7	NA	CASSFRGTTAYEQYF	TGTGCCAGCAGCTTCCGGGGGACAACCGCCTACGAGCAGTACTTC
TRBV4-3	NA	TRBJ2-2	NA	CASSPTGSWELFF	TGCGCCAGCAGCCCTACAGGGTCCTGGGAGCTGTTTTTT
TRBV7-2	NA	TRBJ1-5	NA	CASSLFSELAGPQHF	TGTGCCAGCAGCTTATTTTCGGAGCTTGCAGGGCCCCAGCATTTT
TRBV29-1	NA	TRBJ2-7	NA	CSVGVNEQYF	TGCAGCGTTGGGGTAAACGAGCAGTACTTC
TRBV11-2	NA	TRBJ2-4	NA	CASSHLMGGSPKNIQYF	TGTGCCAGCAGCCATCTCATGGGCGGGTCCCCCAAAAACATTCAGTACTTC
TRBV2	NA	TRBJ2-7	few	CASSEDFVSSYEQYF	TGTGCCAGCAGCGAGGACTTCGTTAGTTCCTACGAGCAGTACTTC
TRBV4-3	TRBD1	TRBJ2-7	NA	CASSRTPGGRSYEQYF	TGCGCCAGCAGCCGGACTCCAGGGGGTCGATCTTACGAGCAGTACTTC
TRBV28	TRBD2	TRBJ2-1	NA	CASTLVAGAGNEQFF	TGTGCCAGCACCCTAGTGGCGGGAGCGGGGAATGAGCAGTTCTTC
TRBV7-9	NA	TRBJ1-2	NA	CASSLDGGTHNYGYTF	TGTGCCAGCAGCTTAGATGGAGGGACCCATAACTATGGCTACACCTTC
TRBV4-3	NA	TRBJ1-2	NA	CASSQDLGLGGRGYGYTF	TGCGCCAGCAGCCAAGATTTAGGGTTAGGAGGCCGAGGCTATGGCTACACCTTC
TRBV13	NA	TRBJ1-4	NA	CASSLTGRNEKLFF	TGTGCCAGCAGCTTAACAGGGAGGAATGAAAAACTGTTTTTT
TRBV12-3/TRBV12-4	TRBD1	TRBJ2-1	NA	CASSGTDVAYNEQFF	TGTGCCAGCAGTGGGACAGACGTGGCGTACAATGAGCAGTTCTTC
TRBV4-1	NA	TRBJ2-5	NA	CASSQGWGEETQYF	TGCGCCAGCAGCCAGGGTTGGGGGGAGGAGACCCAGTACTTC
TRBV10-3	TRBD1	TRBJ2-7	NA	CAISEPGQGNEQYF	TGTGCCATCAGTGAGCCGGGACAGGGGAACGAGCAGTACTTC
TRBV29-1	TRBD1	TRBJ2-7	few	CSAWDRSAEQYF	TGCAGCGCTTGGGACAGGTCGGCCGAGCAGTACTTC
TRBV20-1	TRBD2	TRBJ2-4	NA	CSAPLAGDKNIQYF	TGCAGTGCGCCACTAGCGGGGGACAAAAACATTCAGTACTTC
TRBV27	TRBD1	TRBJ2-7	few	CASSIQGVDYEQYF	TGTGCCAGCAGTATCCAGGGGGTGGACTACGAGCAGTACTTC
TRBV27	TRBD1	TRBJ1-6	NA	CASSTTRDRVIYNSPLHF	TGTGCCAGCAGTACCACCCGCGACAGGGTGATATATAATTCACCCCTCCACTTT
TRBV6-5	NA	TRBJ2-1	once	CASSYWGPEQFF	TGTGCCAGCAGTTACTGGGGTCCTGAGCAGTTCTTC
TRBV20-1	TRBD2	TRBJ2-1	few	CSARRLARTHNEQFF	TGCAGTGCCCGCCGACTAGCGCGAACTCACAATGAGCAGTTCTTC
TRBV25-1	NA	TRBJ2-7	NA	CASSEYEEQYF	TGTGCCAGCAGTGAATATGAGGAGCAGTACTTC
TRBV27	TRBD2	TRBJ2-1	NA	CASSLRAGVLYNEQFF	TGTGCCAGCAGTTTAAGGGCGGGAGTTCTCTACAATGAGCAGTTCTTC
TRBV20-1	NA	TRBJ2-1	few	CSATKTINEQFF	TGCAGTGCTACCAAAACGATTAATGAGCAGTTCTTC
TRBV29-1	NA	TRBJ2-3	NA	CSVVIQTDTQYF	TGCAGCGTTGTTATCCAAACAGATACGCAGTATTTT
TRBV4-3	NA	TRBJ1-1	NA	CASSQDPGEWSTEAFF	TGCGCCAGCAGCCAAGACCCAGGGGAGTGGAGCACTGAAGCTTTCTTT
TRBV6-5	NA	TRBJ1-1	NA	CASRLRDAYTEAFF	TGTGCCAGCAGACTCCGGGACGCCTACACTGAAGCTTTCTTT
TRBV29-1	NA	TRBJ1-4	NA	CSVEDPNSATNEKLFF	TGCAGCGTTGAAGATCCTAACTCCGCAACTAATGAAAAACTGTTTTTT
TRBV10-3	NA	TRBJ2-5	NA	CASSESGTEETQYF	TGTGCCAGCAGTGAGTCGGGGACGGAAGAGACCCAGTACTTC
TRBV4-3	TRBD2	TRBJ2-3	few	CASSPRVAGDTDTQYF	TGCGCCAGCAGCCCCCGGGTAGCGGGGGACACAGATACGCAGTATTTT
TRBV10-3	NA	TRBJ1-1	NA	CAISGSGQREGAEAFF	TGTGCCATCAGTGGGTCTGGTCAGAGGGAGGGGGCTGAAGCTTTCTTT
TRBV6-2/TRBV6-3	TRBD2	TRBJ2-3	few	CASSYTSRSSGGVWDTQYF	TGTGCCAGCAGTTACACCTCTAGGAGCAGCGGGGGGGTTTGGGATACGCAGTATTTT
TRBV18	NA	TRBJ2-7	NA	CASSEAARREQYF	TGTGCCAGCTCAGAAGCGGCCCGGAGGGAGCAGTACTTC
TRBV27	NA	TRBJ2-1	NA	CASSAARGALNEQFF	TGTGCCAGCAGTGCCGCCCGGGGAGCTCTGAATGAGCAGTTCTTC
TRBV7-6	TRBD1	TRBJ2-7	few	CASSLIQGASYSYEQYF	TGTGCCAGCAGCTTAATCCAGGGGGCCTCATACTCTTACGAGCAGTACTTC
TRBV4-3	TRBD2	TRBJ2-5	NA	CASSQGLAGVGTQYF	TGCGCCAGCAGCCAGGGACTAGCGGGGGTTGGGACCCAGTACTTC
TRBV6-7	NA	TRBJ2-6	NA	CASSYDSFSGANVLTF	TGTGCCAGCAGTTACGACAGCTTCTCTGGGGCCAACGTCCTGACTTTC
TRBV29-1	TRBD2	TRBJ2-7	once	CSVEDKEAGGVYEQYF	TGCAGCGTTGAAGATAAGGAGGCGGGAGGGGTCTACGAGCAGTACTTC
TRBV25-1	TRBD1	TRBJ1-2	NA	CASSASTGGRVDGYTF	TGTGCCAGCAGTGCATCGACAGGGGGAAGAGTGGATGGCTACACCTTC
TRBV20-1	NA	TRBJ2-7	NA	CSARERSSYEQYF	TGCAGTGCTAGAGAAAGGAGCTCCTACGAGCAGTACTTC
TRBV6-5	TRBD1	TRBJ1-2	NA	CASWGTGNSPNYGYTF	TGTGCCAGCTGGGGGACAGGCAACAGTCCCAACTATGGCTACACCTTC
TRBV25-1	TRBD1	TRBJ2-5	NA	CASSDWTGINNEQYF	TGTGCCAGCAGTGACTGGACAGGGATAAACAATGAGCAGTACTTC
TRBV10-3	NA	TRBJ2-6	NA	CAISELGGELIDGANVLTF	TGTGCCATCAGTGAGCTAGGTGGCGAGCTGATTGATGGGGCCAACGTCCTGACTTTC